A single T cell receptor (beta chain) is shown here with its context. The antigen is not known. From germline, CDR1 is KGHSH and CDR2 LQKENI. The CDR3 runs 12 residues. V was cut by 5 bases and J by 6 bases, with 10 bases left in between. The data stem from a study of T-cell memory formation after mild COVID-19. Overall study: Clusters of TCRs were largely donor specific.

Study-wide findings and caveats: Cross-reactive memory apparently joined, as some responding clones appeared in pre-infection memory. Contracting CD4+ clones were located mainly in CM and EM, and CD8+ clones in EMRA.

Constant-segment primers served in 5'RACE that generated TCR alpha and TCR beta cDNA libraries bearing sample barcodes and UMIs. TCRdb passed the 5' RACE reads through MiXCR, listing each CDR3 protein once. This table holds a few hundred thousand distinct CDR3 sequences, 15% to 20% found once. Sequenced: PBMCs or a T cell subset sorted from them (not recorded which). This TCR derives from a young man who had mild COVID-19 (a few samples of this study predate the infection). Cell type and time point are not known. This sequence joins TRBV18 and TRBJ1-1, with a tentative D call TRBD1 (5 bases). The CDR3: CASSARGAEAFF. The DNA of the CDR3 is TGTGCCAGCTCAGCGAGAGGGGCTGAAGCTTTCTTT.